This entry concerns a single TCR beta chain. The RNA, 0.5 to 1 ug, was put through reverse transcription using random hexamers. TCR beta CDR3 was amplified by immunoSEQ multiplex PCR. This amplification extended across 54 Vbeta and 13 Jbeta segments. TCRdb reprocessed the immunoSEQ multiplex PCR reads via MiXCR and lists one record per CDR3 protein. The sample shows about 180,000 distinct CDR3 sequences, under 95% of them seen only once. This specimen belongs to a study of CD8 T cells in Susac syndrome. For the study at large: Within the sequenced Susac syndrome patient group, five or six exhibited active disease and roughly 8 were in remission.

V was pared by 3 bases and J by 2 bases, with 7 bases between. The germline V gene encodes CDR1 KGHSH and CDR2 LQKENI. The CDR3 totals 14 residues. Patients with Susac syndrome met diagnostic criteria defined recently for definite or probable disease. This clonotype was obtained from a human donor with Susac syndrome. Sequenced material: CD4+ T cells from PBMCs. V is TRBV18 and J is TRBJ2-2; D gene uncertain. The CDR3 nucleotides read TGTGCCAGCTCACCGCAACAAAACACCGGGGAGCTGTTTTTT. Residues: CASSPQQNTGELFF. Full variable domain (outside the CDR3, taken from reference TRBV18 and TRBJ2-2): NAGVMQNPRHLVRRRGQEARLRCSPMKGHSHVYWYRQLPEEGLKFMVYLQKENIIDESGMPKERFSAEFPKEGPSILRIQQVVRGDSAAYFCASSPQQNTGELFFGEGSRLTVL.